This T cell receptor (beta chain) came from a study of control samples from healthy donors and cancer patients. Trimming removed 7 bases at V and 7 bases at J, with 11 bases between. Germline CDR1 is SQVTM and CDR2 is ANQGSEA. This CDR3 has 11 amino acids. Profiled with immunoSEQ multiplex PCR; TCRdb holds only in-frame clones, not every one. The data show approximately 100,000 clones, with around 88% seen just once and 7.8% held by the top ten. The source material was blood. This TCR derives from a man in his thirties or forties in good health. The rearrangement uses TRBV29-1 and TRBJ2-1, with TRBD1 as a possible D gene (6 bases). This chain's CDR3 is CSASTGNEQFF. The CDR3 region has the DNA TGCAGCGCCTCCACAGGGAATGAGCAGTTCTTC.